This T cell receptor beta chain was sequenced during a study of regulatory T cells in long-lasting Graves disease. Study information: In persistent Graves' disease, antithyroid drugs had been taken for over 5 years and TSH receptor antibodies stayed positive.

This clonotype was counted a few times. Its antigen remains unknown. Time point denoted: persistent/refractory GD, antithyroid drugs over 5 years with positive TRAb. PBMCs were the source of the RNA used for TCR sequencing. CDR1 and CDR2 (germline): GTSNPN, SVGIG (reference sequence). There are 13 residues in the CDR3. Trimming cost V 3 bases and J 4 bases, with 12 bases left between them. Points from the study as a whole: With approximately 2,500 shared public clonotypes, persistent patients exceeded new patients, who shared about a thousand. Possibly, accuracy suffered from the small sample size. When disease was persistent, TRBV28, TRBJ1-2 and TRBJ2-5 were the favored segments.

Assembly of TCR beta libraries relied on iRepertoire HTBI primers together with Arm-PCR of CDR3 regions. MiXCR was run by TCRdb on the multiplex PCR reads, yielding one entry per CDR3 protein. This table has 700,000 or so distinct CDR3 sequences, 30% appearing once. The TCR originated in a female donor with Graves disease. V is TRBV30 and J is TRBJ1-2; D remains ambiguous. The sequenced sample was peripheral blood mononuclear cells (PBMCs), obtained when the disease was refractory, from a patient treated with antithyroid drugs. The CDR3 here is CAWRQEAFYGYTF. The CDR3, as DNA: TGTGCCTGGAGGCAGGAAGCCTTCTATGGCTACACCTTC.